Below are 32 T cell receptor beta chains sequenced from a single sample in a study of T cell repertoires in cytomegalovirus infection (dated by TCRdb to between 2018 and 2021). Which antigens these TCRs recognize remains unknown. Sequencing relied on an Illumina HiSeq 1500. TCRdb reworked the public reads: Q25 trimming with fastp, MiXCR clone assembly, productive beta chains retained. Each record represents a unique CDR3 protein, reported with the most common genes and DNA among its rows. This sample lists 380,000 or so distinct CDR3 sequences; roughly 36% were detected once. The ten largest clonotypes hold approximately 12% of the sample. The treatment or condition tag for this specimen amounts to: in vitro stimulation with specific CMV peptide epitopes to enrich CMV-specific T cells. The starting material was cultured PBMCs, obtained from culture after CMV antigen stimulation. The receptor set was obtained from a human donor in good health (CMV status not recorded). Some clones in this sample may be carry-over from other donors' samples.

The gene calls are TRBV19 and TRBJ1-5; D may be TRBD1 (5 bases). CDR3 size: 15 residues. Germline V CDR1 and CDR2: LNHDA, SQIVND (reference sequence). Trimming stripped 4 bases from V and 0 bases from J, with 10 bases between. The CDR3 DNA is TGTGCCAGTAGTAGTCCAGGGATTAGCAATCAGCCCCAGCATTTT. Protein: CASSSPGISNQPQHF. Full variable domain (remainder filled in from reference TRBV19 and TRBJ1-5): DGGITQSPKYLFRKEGQNVTLSCEQNLNHDAMYWYRQDPGQGLRLIYYSQIVNDFQKGDIAEGYSVSREKKESFPLTVTSAQKNPTAFYLCASSSPGISNQPQHFGDGTRLSIL.

In this sample, this clonotype turned up a few times. The chain carries TRBV27 and TRBJ2-1; TRBD1 is a possible D gene (5 bases). Germline CDR1 is MNHEY and CDR2 is SMNVEV (reference sequence). This CDR3 region has 14 residues. V lost 4 bases and J 8 bases, leaving 15 bases between the germline ends. The DNA of the CDR3 is TGTGCCAGCAGTTCCAGCTCCCTGGGGCATGAGCAGTTCTTC. Translated, it gives CASSSSSLGHEQFF.

This clonotype showed up just a few times. The J gene is TRBJ1-4, the V gene TRBV11-2, with a weak D call TRBD1 (6 bases). This CDR3 is 17 amino acids long. V lost 1 base and J lost 3, with 15 bases in between. Germline values: CDR1 SGHAT, CDR2 FQNNGV. CDR3 amino acids: CASSLAPRGLSNEKLFF. CDR3 sequence (DNA): TGTGCCAGCAGCTTAGCCCCCCGGGGGCTTTCTAATGAAAAACTGTTTTTT.

The genes are TRBV12-3 or TRBV12-4 and TRBJ2-3, with 15 bases aligning to TRBD2. This CDR3 has 15 residues. V lost 5 bases and J lost 5; bases outside the gene matches: 2. The CDR3 nucleotides read TGTGCCAGCAGTAGGGGACTAGCGGGAGGAGATACGCAGTATTTT. Its protein is CASSRGLAGGDTQYF.

This sequence joins TRBV18 and TRBJ2-7; weak D call: TRBD1 (5 bases). This CDR3 is built from 13 residues. Germline loops: CDR1 KGHSH, CDR2 LQKENI. V lost 0 bases and J lost 6, with 9 bases in between. The CDR3 coding sequence is TGTGCCAGCTCACCACCCGACAGATTCGAGCAGTACTTC. As protein: CASSPPDRFEQYF. Full variable domain (remainder filled in from reference TRBV18 and TRBJ2-7): NAGVMQNPRHLVRRRGQEARLRCSPMKGHSHVYWYRQLPEEGLKFMVYLQKENIIDESGMPKERFSAEFPKEGPSILRIQQVVRGDSAAYFCASSPPDRFEQYFGPGTRLTVT.

J is TRBJ2-5 and V is TRBV4-1; 9 bases match TRBD1. The junction had 4 bases not matched to a gene; V was cut back by 0 bases and J by 5 bases. Germline assignment: CDR1 MGHRA and CDR2 YSYEKL. The CDR3 length is 15 residues. DNA of the CDR3: TGCGCCAGCAGCCAAGACGGGACAGGGATGGAGACCCAGTACTTC. Translation gives CASSQDGTGMETQYF.

The chain couples TRBV10-3 to TRBJ1-1; maybe TRBD1 (6 bases). Germline V lookup: CDR1 ENHRY, CDR2 SYGVKD. The V and J ends lost 11 bases and 1 base respectively, with 17 bases between them. This CDR3 contains 14 residues. For the CDR3, the DNA is TGTGCCTCCGAGGGCGGGGGCGGGAACACTGAAGCTTTCTTT. Protein sequence: CASEGGGGNTEAFF.

The genes are TRBV12-3 or TRBV12-4 and TRBJ1-2, with 7 bases lining up with TRBD1. The CDR3 runs 15 residues. With 3 bases clipped from V and 1 base from J, the junction kept 5 bases outside the gene matches. Here the CDR3 reads CASSLEGAGNYGYTF. The CDR3 DNA sequence: TGTGCCAGCAGTTTGGAGGGGGCGGGTAACTATGGCTACACCTTC.

CDR3 in amino acids: CSVARQQETQYF. The CDR3 region has the DNA TGCAGCGTTGCCAGGCAACAAGAGACCCAGTACTTC. The V call is TRBV29-1, the J call TRBJ2-5; D ambiguous. CDR3 length: 12 amino acids. Trimming shortened V by 4 bases and J by 2 bases, and 8 bases separated the two germline ends. Germline CDR1 reads SQVTM; CDR2 reads ANQGSEA. The variable domain in full, with the rest retrieved from reference TRBV29-1 and TRBJ2-5, is SAVISQKPSRDICQRGTSLTIQCQVDSQVTMMFWYRQQPGQSLTLIATANQGSEATYESGFVIDKFPISRPNLTFSTLTVSNMSPEDSSIYLCSVARQQETQYFGPGTRLLVL.

Only a few counts were recorded for this clonotype. The V call is TRBV11-2, the J call TRBJ2-7; D uncertain. V lost 5 bases and J lost 0, with 11 bases in between. This CDR3 comprises 14 residues. The V gene's germline CDR1 is SGHAT and CDR2 FQNNGV. The CDR3 protein is CASSTGRYSYEQYF. CDR3 in DNA: TGTGCCAGCAGCACTGGACGGTACTCCTACGAGCAGTACTTC.

This clonotype is labeled as medium-sized. This chain joins TRBV4-1 and TRBJ2-5; TRBD2 agrees at 10 bases. Germline values: CDR1 MGHRA, CDR2 YSYEKL. The J segment lost 4 bases and the V segment lost 4 bases, leaving 6 bases of the junction unmatched. CDR3 length equals 15 residues. The CDR3 loop reads CASSPTSGTGETQYF. The CDR3 DNA follows: TGCGCCAGCAGCCCCACTAGCGGGACTGGAGAGACCCAGTACTTC.

This rearrangement joins TRBV7-9 to TRBJ1-1; weak D call: TRBD1 (5 bases). The CDR3 is made up of 12 amino acids. The germline CDR1 and CDR2 sequences are SEHNR and FQNEAQ (reference sequence). Trimming pared 2 bases from V and 7 bases from J, leaving 8 bases between. The CDR3 DNA follows: TGTGCCAGCAGCTTAAGGACAATTGAAGCTTTCTTT. Its protein is CASSLRTIEAFF.

This clonotype is deemed medium-sized (0.01 to 0.1%). This chain joins TRBV7-2 and TRBJ2-7; TRBD2 might be the D (6 bases). Germline V gene data show CDR1 as SGHTA and CDR2 as FQGNSA. This CDR3 has 14 amino acids. The V and J ends lost 5 bases and 3 bases respectively, with 14 bases between them. The CDR3 DNA is TGTGCCAGCAGCCCCACTAGCCCCAACTACGAGCAGTACTTC. Protein sequence: CASSPTSPNYEQYF.

The chain couples TRBV14 to TRBJ2-4; D not resolved. Germline CDR1 and CDR2: SGHDN and FVKESK. Trimming shortened V by 1 base and J by 2 bases, and 6 bases separated the two germline ends. This CDR3 has 14 residues. As DNA, the CDR3 is TGTGCCAGCAGCCAAGTTCTCACCAAAAACATTCAGTACTTC. Encoded protein: CASSQVLTKNIQYF.

The chain links TRBV19 to TRBJ1-1; D is perhaps TRBD1 (6 bases). Germline lookup yields CDR1 LNHDA and CDR2 SQIVND (reference sequence). V gave up 5 bases and J gave up 5 bases, with 27 bases separating them. The length of the CDR3 is 18 residues. CDR3 nucleotides: TGTGCCAGTAGTTACGCGTACCCTCTACAGGGTCTTGGAACTGAAGCTTTCTTT. Amino acid sequence: CASSYAYPLQGLGTEAFF.

Here the CDR3 DNA reads TGTGCCAGCAGCTTATCTTTTGTGGGAGCCAGCTATGGCTACACCTTC. This sequence encodes CASSLSFVGASYGYTF. J is TRBJ1-2 and V is TRBV7-8; D call uncertain. Trimming removed 2 bases at V and 4 bases at J, with 17 bases between. The CDR3 spans 16 residues. Germline loops: CDR1 SGHVS, CDR2 FQNEAQ.

This clonotype showed up just a few times. The rearrangement uses TRBV4-3 and TRBJ2-5; D uncertain. There are 14 residues in the CDR3. Per the germline V gene, CDR1 is LGHNA and CDR2 is YSLEER. Between the trimmed V and J ends, which lost 0 bases and 5 bases, there was a span of 10 bases. CDR3 in DNA: TGCGCCAGCAGCCAAGAAGTCTTTACGGAGACCCAGTACTTC. This translates into CASSQEVFTETQYF.

This clonotype occurred a few times. V gene TRBV7-6 combines with J gene TRBJ1-1; 7 bases fit TRBD1. V shed 1 base, J shed 3 bases, and the junction held 11 bases outside the gene matches. The CDR3 has 17 amino acids. From germline, CDR1 is SGHVS and CDR2 FNYEAQ. For the CDR3, the DNA is TGTGCCAGCAGCTTAGGGGGCGTGGCAGGGGGAGACACTGAAGCTTTCTTT. Amino acid sequence: CASSLGGVAGGDTEAFF.

This rearrangement joins TRBV5-1 to TRBJ2-1; D not certain. V shed 1 base and J shed 5 bases, with 13 bases lying between them. Germline V gives CDR1 SGHRS, CDR2 YFSETQ. CDR3 size: 15 residues. CDR3 DNA: TGCGCCAGCAGCTTGACGGGCAAGACCAACAATGAGCAGTTCTTC. Its translation is CASSLTGKTNNEQFF.

The V call is TRBV5-4, the J call TRBJ2-3; 10 positions agree with TRBD2. This CDR3 region has 15 residues. J was trimmed by 3 bases and V by 5 bases; bases with no gene match: 6. Germline V gene sequence: CDR1 SGHNT, CDR2 YYREEE (reference sequence). This CDR3 reads CASRRAGGPTDTQYF. CDR3 DNA: TGTGCCAGCAGGAGAGCGGGAGGGCCGACAGATACGCAGTATTTT.

This sequence joins TRBV10-3 and TRBJ1-2; D perhaps matches TRBD1 (6 bases). The V gene lost 6 bases and the J gene lost 8 bases, with 19 bases spanning the gap. The CDR3 loop spans 14 amino acids. Germline V gives CDR1 ENHRY, CDR2 SYGVKD. The CDR3 loop reads CAISKEQGFEGYTF. The CDR3 nucleotides read TGTGCCATCAGCAAAGAACAGGGCTTCGAGGGCTACACCTTC.

This clonotype was counted a few times. The V and J genes are TRBV6-2 or TRBV6-3 and TRBJ2-7, with 8 bases fitting TRBD1. The CDR3 runs to 13 residues. The V segment lost 8 bases and the J segment 3 bases; nucleotides outside the gene matches: 6. Germline CDR1 and CDR2: MNHEY and SVGEGT. CDR3 protein: CASARTGLYEQYF. CDR3 nucleotide sequence: TGTGCCAGCGCGCGGACAGGGCTCTACGAGCAGTACTTC.

Ten or more counts support this clonotype. CDR3 sequence: CAINQPGRHGYTF. DNA of the CDR3: TGTGCCATCAACCAACCGGGACGCCATGGCTACACCTTC. The J gene is TRBJ1-2, the V gene TRBV10-3; a possible D gene is TRBD1 (5 bases). The CDR3 is 13 residues long. The germline CDR1 and CDR2 sequences are ENHRY and SYGVKD. Trimming shortened V by 7 bases and J by 6 bases, and 15 bases separated the two germline ends.

This clonotype was detected a few times. The chain employs TRBV5-4 and TRBJ2-1, with D maybe TRBD2 (6 bases). This CDR3 spans 16 amino acids. CDR1 is SGHNT, CDR2 YYREEE, per germline (reference sequence). The ends were cut back, 0 bases at V and 5 bases at J, with 15 bases in the middle. Here the CDR3 DNA reads TGTGCCAGCAGCTTGGGAGGGGCGGGATGGAACAATGAGCAGTTCTTC. Translated, it gives CASSLGGAGWNNEQFF.

This clonotype was seen only a few times. This chain connects TRBV28 to TRBJ2-3; 10 bases line up with TRBD2. Germline CDR1 and CDR2: MDHEN and SYDVKM. CDR3 length: 15 amino acids. With V trimmed by 5 bases and J by 1 base, 3 bases remained unmatched. The CDR3 here is CASSTSGAGTDTQYF. CDR3 sequence (DNA): TGTGCCAGCAGTACTAGCGGGGCGGGCACAGATACGCAGTATTTT.

J is TRBJ1-5 and V is TRBV2; TRBD1 agrees at 11 bases. J gave up 5 bases and V 3 bases, and 3 bases lay outside the gene matches. Germline CDR1 and CDR2: SNHLY and FYNNEI. CDR3 length: 15 residues. CDR3 DNA sequence: TGTGCCAGCAGTGAGGGGGACAGGGGGTATCAGCCCCAGCATTTT. This codes for CASSEGDRGYQPQHF.

The V and J genes are TRBV19 and TRBJ2-3; D is possibly TRBD1 or TRBD2 (6 bases each). CDR3 length: 15 residues. Germline assignment: CDR1 LNHDA and CDR2 SQIVND (reference sequence). V shed 1 base and J shed 4 bases, with 12 bases lying between them. The CDR3 loop is CASSIVGGKSDTQYF. CDR3 DNA: TGTGCCAGTAGTATAGTGGGGGGCAAGTCAGATACGCAGTATTTT.

The chain links TRBV4-1 to TRBJ1-1; D remains ambiguous. CDR3 length: 16 amino acids. V lost 3 bases to trimming and J lost 3 bases, with 17 bases between them. Germline V gene data show CDR1 as MGHRA and CDR2 as YSYEKL. The CDR3 sequence: CASSHPGQGMDTEAFF. In DNA form, the CDR3 reads TGCGCCAGCAGCCATCCTGGGCAAGGAATGGACACTGAAGCTTTCTTT.

This chain joins TRBV29-1 and TRBJ2-7; TRBD1 aligns across 7 bases. The germline CDR1 and CDR2 sequences are SQVTM and ANQGSEA. V was clipped by 7 bases and J by 3 bases; unmatched bases: 3. The CDR3 sequence is 11 residues long. The CDR3: CSGGTVYEQYF. CDR3 DNA sequence: TGCAGCGGGGGGACAGTCTACGAGCAGTACTTC.

This chain joins TRBV7-3 and TRBJ2-5; weak D call: TRBD2 (6 bases). CDR3 length: 15 residues. V shed 1 base and J shed 5 bases, with 14 bases lying between them. Germline CDR1 SGHTA, CDR2 FQGTGA. CDR3 nucleotide sequence: TGTGCCAGCAGCTTAATTAGCGGCCAAGGGGAGACCCAGTACTTC. This codes for CASSLISGQGETQYF. Full variable domain (remainder filled in from reference TRBV7-3 and TRBJ2-5): GAGVSQTPSNKVTEKGKYVELRCDPISGHTALYWYRQSLGQGPEFLIYFQGTGAADDSGLPNDRFFAVRPEGSVSTLKIQRTERGDSAVYLCASSLISGQGETQYFGPGTRLLVL.

This chain connects TRBV28 to TRBJ2-7, with 7 nucleotides matching TRBD2. Germline assignment: CDR1 MDHEN and CDR2 SYDVKM. The V segment lost 3 bases and the J segment 3 bases; nucleotides outside the gene matches: 5. The CDR3 totals 14 residues. CDR3 DNA: TGTGCCAGCAGTTTTCGCGGGAGAAACTACGAGCAGTACTTC. It yields the protein CASSFRGRNYEQYF.

The sample holds a few counts of this clonotype. The J gene is TRBJ2-7, the V gene TRBV6-2 or TRBV6-3; 14 bases line up with TRBD2. This CDR3 region has 19 residues. Looked up from germline, CDR1 is MNHEY and CDR2 is SVGEGT. Trimming took 6 bases from V and 0 from J; bases not matched to a gene: 13. CDR3 loop: CASSSPGTSGRSTSYEQYF. The CDR3 coding sequence is TGTGCCAGCAGCTCGCCTGGGACTAGCGGGAGATCCACCTCCTACGAGCAGTACTTC.